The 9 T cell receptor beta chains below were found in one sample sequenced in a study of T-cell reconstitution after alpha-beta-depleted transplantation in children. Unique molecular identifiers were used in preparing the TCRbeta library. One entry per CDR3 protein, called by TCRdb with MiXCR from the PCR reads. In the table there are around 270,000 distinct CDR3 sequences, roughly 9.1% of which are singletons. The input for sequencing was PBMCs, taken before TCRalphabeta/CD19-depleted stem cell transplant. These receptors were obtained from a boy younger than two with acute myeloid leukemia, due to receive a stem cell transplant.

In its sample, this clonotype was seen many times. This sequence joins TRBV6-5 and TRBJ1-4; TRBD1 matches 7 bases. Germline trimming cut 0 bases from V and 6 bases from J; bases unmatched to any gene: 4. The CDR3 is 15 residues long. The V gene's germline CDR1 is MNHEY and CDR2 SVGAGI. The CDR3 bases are TGTGCCAGCAGTTACTCGGAACAGGGGTATGAAAAACTGTTTTTT. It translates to CASSYSEQGYEKLFF.

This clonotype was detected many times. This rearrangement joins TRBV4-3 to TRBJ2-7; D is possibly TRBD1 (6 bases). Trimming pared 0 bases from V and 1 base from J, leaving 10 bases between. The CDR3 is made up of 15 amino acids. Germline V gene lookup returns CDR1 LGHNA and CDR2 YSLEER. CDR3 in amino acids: CASSQDRTASYEQYF. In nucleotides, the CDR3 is TGCGCCAGCAGCCAAGACCGGACAGCTTCCTACGAGCAGTACTTC.

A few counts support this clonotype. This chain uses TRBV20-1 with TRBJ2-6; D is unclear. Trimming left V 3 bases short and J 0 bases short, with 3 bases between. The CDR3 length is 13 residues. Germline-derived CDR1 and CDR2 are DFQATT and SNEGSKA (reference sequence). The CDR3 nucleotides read TGCAGTGCTAGCAGCTCTGGGGCCAACGTCCTGACTTTC. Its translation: CSASSSGANVLTF.

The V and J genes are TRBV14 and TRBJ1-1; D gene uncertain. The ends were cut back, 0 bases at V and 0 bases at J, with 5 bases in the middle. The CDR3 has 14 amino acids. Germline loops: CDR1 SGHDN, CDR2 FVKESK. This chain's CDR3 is CASSQDLMNTEAFF. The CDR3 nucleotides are TGTGCCAGCAGCCAAGATCTAATGAACACTGAAGCTTTCTTT.

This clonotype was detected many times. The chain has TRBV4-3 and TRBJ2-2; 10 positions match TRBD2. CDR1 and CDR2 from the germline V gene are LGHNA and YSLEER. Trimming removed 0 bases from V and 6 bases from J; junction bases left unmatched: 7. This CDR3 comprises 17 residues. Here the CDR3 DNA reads TGCGCCAGCAGCCAAGATGCAGCGGGAGGGGGTGCCGGGGAGCTGTTTTTT. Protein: CASSQDAAGGGAGELFF.

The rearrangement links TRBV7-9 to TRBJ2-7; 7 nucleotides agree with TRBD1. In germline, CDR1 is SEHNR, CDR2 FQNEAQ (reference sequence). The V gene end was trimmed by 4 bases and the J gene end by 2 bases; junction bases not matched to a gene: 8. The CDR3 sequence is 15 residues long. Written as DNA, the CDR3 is TGTGCCAGCAGCTCAACAGGGGTCCAACCCTACGAGCAGTACTTC. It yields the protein CASSSTGVQPYEQYF.

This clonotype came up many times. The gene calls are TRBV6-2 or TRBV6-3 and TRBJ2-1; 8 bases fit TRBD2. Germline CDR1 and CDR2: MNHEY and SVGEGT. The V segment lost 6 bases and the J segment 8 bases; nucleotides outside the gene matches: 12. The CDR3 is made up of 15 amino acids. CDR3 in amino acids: CASRDGVAGYHEQFF. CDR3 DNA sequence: TGTGCCAGCAGAGACGGGGTAGCGGGATACCATGAGCAGTTCTTC.

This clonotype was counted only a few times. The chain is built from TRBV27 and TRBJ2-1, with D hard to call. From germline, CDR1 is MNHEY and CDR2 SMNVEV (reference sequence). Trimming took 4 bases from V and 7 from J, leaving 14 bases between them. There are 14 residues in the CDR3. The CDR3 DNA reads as TGTGCCAGCAGTTCCCAGAGGCGTGGGAATGAGCAGTTCTTC. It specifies CASSSQRRGNEQFF.

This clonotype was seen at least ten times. The DNA for the CDR3 is TGTGCCAGCAGCTTGTGGTGGGTGAGATTCGGAGATACGCAGTATTTT. This encodes CASSLWWVRFGDTQYF. The chain links TRBV5-5 to TRBJ2-3, with unresolved D. V was trimmed by 1 base and J by 5 bases, leaving 17 bases between them. The CDR3 is 16 amino acids. Germline assignment: CDR1 SGHKS and CDR2 YYEKEE (reference sequence).